This is a list of T cell receptor beta chains from one sample in a study of Ad26.COV2.S vaccination and SARS-CoV-2 variants. Measured with immunoSEQ multiplex PCR; TCRdb has only the in-frame clones, and not every one. The sample has about 400,000 clones; 80% to 90% are singletons. Source: peripheral blood, taken in a trial of Ad26.COV2.S vaccine versus placebo. The receptors were gathered from a person between 18 and 65 years old who received the Ad26.COV2.S COVID-19 vaccine or a placebo. Each CDR3 is given without its conserved first and last residue.

v_call: TRBV7-9; cdr3_aa: ASSLDGSPLH
v_call: TRBV5-4; cdr3_aa: ASSFGPGGMNEQY
v_call: TRBV18; cdr3_aa: ASSPPGWGNTIY
v_call: TRBV5-1; cdr3_aa: ASSLGGDGTEAF
v_call: TRBV7-2; cdr3_aa: ASSFLGLAGRTGELF
v_call: TRBV13; cdr3_aa: ASSSTGVETQY
v_call: TRBV18; cdr3_aa: ASSGTGTGSGNTIY
v_call: TRBV9; cdr3_aa: ASSVDINVSGNTIY
v_call: TRBV27; cdr3_aa: ASSLLRDQPQH
v_call: TRBV5-1; cdr3_aa: ASSLEPRGLNGELF
v_call: TRBV5-1; cdr3_aa: ASSLARGYDEQF
v_call: TRBV7-2; cdr3_aa: ASSFGAGYGYT
v_call: TRBV2; cdr3_aa: ARGRAGGIDTQY
v_call: TRBV19; cdr3_aa: ASSIAAGTINEQF
v_call: TRBV4-1; cdr3_aa: ASSQGGQGRPNEKLF
v_call: TRBV5-1; cdr3_aa: ASSYGTSGGVATYTQY
v_call: TRBV5-5; cdr3_aa: ASSSGPSRTNEKLF
v_call: TRBV4-3; cdr3_aa: ASSQDGGLGNQPQH
v_call: TRBV24-1; cdr3_aa: ATSDSIGGGQETQY
v_call: TRBV19; cdr3_aa: ASSILTADEAF
v_call: TRBV2; cdr3_aa: ASSGDSGISAGNTIY
v_call: TRBV5-6; cdr3_aa: ASSFWIPRTDSYNSPLH
v_call: TRBV18; cdr3_aa: ASSRTGESGGYT
v_call: TRBV5-1; cdr3_aa: ASSMTGTNTEAF
v_call: TRBV5-4; cdr3_aa: ASSWGQASGETQY
v_call: TRBV7-8; cdr3_aa: ASSFSKRQPQH
v_call: TRBV29-1; cdr3_aa: SPLGEGTQY
v_call: TRBV27; cdr3_aa: ASSFRMGQTYEQY
v_call: TRBV7-2; cdr3_aa: ASSWWPGRTDTQY
v_call: TRBV23-1; cdr3_aa: ASSLRTSPFSYEQY
v_call: TRBV29-1; cdr3_aa: SVEAPNEGSKAF
v_call: TRBV5-1; cdr3_aa: ASSWRAGASYEQY
v_call: TRBV25-1; cdr3_aa: ASIINQGQGKYYGYT
v_call: TRBV7-6; cdr3_aa: ASSLARASVYEQY
v_call: TRBV27; cdr3_aa: ASSRPDIYSYNEQF
v_call: TRBV7-2; cdr3_aa: ASSLVDRGSETQY
v_call: TRBV19; cdr3_aa: ASSWGLAGAEGGNEQF
v_call: TRBV11-2; cdr3_aa: ASSFLKGGDSPLH
v_call: TRBV7-9; cdr3_aa: ASSLSGATDTQY
v_call: TRBV12-3/TRBV12-4; cdr3_aa: ASSSNTGELF
v_call: TRBV5-6; cdr3_aa: ASSWGTSGDYEQY
v_call: TRBV20-1; cdr3_aa: SASPSETQY
v_call: TRBV7-3; cdr3_aa: ASSLQGQMDTQY
v_call: TRBV18; cdr3_aa: ASSPRAGGSSYNEQF
v_call: TRBV19; cdr3_aa: ASSMTVNYGYT
v_call: TRBV5-1; cdr3_aa: ASSPNPPDYEQY
v_call: TRBV27; cdr3_aa: ASSFRKGTEAF
v_call: TRBV29-1; cdr3_aa: SAYWGGAGLGEQY
v_call: TRBV2; cdr3_aa: ASSENSYNEQF
v_call: TRBV4-3; cdr3_aa: ASSQEVGQLYNEKLF
v_call: TRBV7-9; cdr3_aa: ASSLEGSWFEAF
v_call: TRBV29-1; cdr3_aa: SVEVEGAETQY
v_call: TRBV11-3; cdr3_aa: ASSLRTGVEQY
v_call: TRBV11-2; cdr3_aa: ASSSVLGTSGTSSYEQY